These 22 T cell receptor beta chains share one sample of origin, sequenced in a study of T-cell memory formation after mild COVID-19. TCRdb analysed the 5' RACE reads with MiXCR anew, one entry per CDR3 protein. The repertoire holds 40,000 to 60,000 distinct CDR3 sequences, with approximately 9% as singletons. Sequences were obtained from PBMCs or a T cell subset sorted from them (not recorded which). All receptors derive from an adult woman who had mild COVID-19 (a few samples of this study predate the infection). Cell type and time point are not known.

This clonotype was found many times. The J gene is TRBJ2-5, the V gene TRBV12-3 or TRBV12-4, with D hard to call. V gave up 1 base and J gave up 7 bases, with 7 bases separating them. CDR3 length: 12 residues. Here the CDR3 reads CASSLDPGTQYF. The CDR3 DNA reads TGTGCCAGCAGTTTAGACCCAGGGACCCAGTACTTC.

This clonotype was counted at least ten times. The chain links TRBV27 to TRBJ2-1; D is unresolved. This CDR3 spans 14 amino acids. The V gene's germline CDR1 is MNHEY and CDR2 SMNVEV (reference sequence). V was cut by 0 bases and J by 9 bases, with 12 bases left in between. This CDR3 reads CASSLSRGVSEQFF. CDR3 nucleotides: TGTGCCAGCAGTTTATCCCGTGGGGTTAGTGAGCAGTTCTTC.

The sample holds a few counts of this clonotype. With a much larger clone just one base away, this may be a read error. This chain uses TRBV3-1 with TRBJ2-3, with D hard to call. Trimming shortened V by 2 bases and J by 0 bases, and 0 bases separated the two germline ends. The V gene's germline CDR1 is LGHDT and CDR2 YNNKEL (reference sequence). The length of the CDR3 is 12 residues. CDR3 loop: CASSQSTDTQYF. The CDR3 DNA is TGTGCCAGCAGCCAAAGCACAGATACGCAGTATTTT.

This chain links TRBV20-1 with TRBJ2-2; TRBD2 is a possible D gene (6 bases). From germline, CDR1 is DFQATT and CDR2 SNEGSKA (reference sequence). V gave up 2 bases and J gave up 0 bases, with 7 bases separating them. The CDR3 contains 14 residues. The CDR3 loop reads CSARPGANTGELFF. The CDR3 DNA reads TGCAGTGCTAGACCGGGGGCGAACACCGGGGAGCTGTTTTTT.

This clonotype has more than one count but fewer than ten. The chain couples TRBV29-1 to TRBJ1-1, with D hard to call. CDR1 is SQVTM, CDR2 ANQGSEA, per germline. There are 14 residues in the CDR3. The V end was cut by 4 bases, the J end by 0 bases, with 12 bases between. CDR3 in amino acids: CSVAVAIMNTEAFF. The CDR3 bases are TGCAGCGTTGCTGTTGCGATAATGAACACTGAAGCTTTCTTT.

The gene calls are TRBV20-1 and TRBJ2-3, with 10 bases aligning to TRBD2. The germline V gene has CDR1 DFQATT and CDR2 SNEGSKA (reference sequence). V trimming: 1 base; J trimming: 5 bases; junction bases outside the gene matches: 9. CDR3 size: 16 residues. The CDR3 reads CSARAPSGRERDTQYF. The CDR3 DNA sequence: TGCAGTGCTAGAGCCCCAAGCGGGAGGGAACGAGATACGCAGTATTTT.

This clonotype was detected ten times or more. In DNA form, the CDR3 reads TGCGCCAGCAGTCGGCCGGGACAGGCTAGCGGGAGCGGATACAATGAGCAGTTCTTC. Protein sequence: CASSRPGQASGSGYNEQFF. The genes are TRBV5-1 and TRBJ2-1, with 10 positions matching TRBD2. Germline trimming cut 5 bases from V and 4 bases from J; bases unmatched to any gene: 18. This CDR3 contains 19 residues. Per germline, CDR1 SGHRS and CDR2 YFSETQ.

This clonotype was seen a few times. The genes are TRBV14 and TRBJ1-3, with D hard to call. Trimming took off 2 bases at V and 0 bases at J, with 11 bases between the two ends. Germline V gene sequence: CDR1 SGHDN, CDR2 FVKESK. The CDR3 has 16 residues. The CDR3 nucleotides read TGTGCCAGCAGCCAATGGCGCAGCAGCTCTGGAAACACCATATATTTT. It specifies CASSQWRSSSGNTIYF. Full variable domain (outside the CDR3, taken from reference TRBV14 and TRBJ1-3): EAGVTQFPSHSVIEKGQTVTLRCDPISGHDNLYWYRRVMGKEIKFLLHFVKESKQDESGMPNNRFLAERTGGTYSTLKVQPAELEDSGVYFCASSQWRSSSGNTIYFGEGSWLTVV.

This clonotype was seen repeatedly, ten times or more. The CDR3: CASSQDGVSSYEQYF. Written as DNA, the CDR3 is TGTGCCAGCAGCCAAGATGGGGTCAGCTCCTACGAGCAGTACTTC. The J gene is TRBJ2-7, the V gene TRBV4-2; no clear D. Germline-derived CDR1 and CDR2 are LGHNA and YNFKEQ. The CDR3 covers 15 residues. Trimming removed 0 bases from V and 0 bases from J, with 9 bases in between.

Ten or more counts support this clonotype. In DNA form, the CDR3 reads TGCGCCAGCAGCTTGGCCGAGGGTCCAGCTTTCTTT. It translates to CASSLAEGPAFF. The chain uses TRBV5-1 and TRBJ1-1; no firm D call. The length of the CDR3 is 12 residues. Germline loops: CDR1 SGHRS, CDR2 YFSETQ. Trimming took 0 bases from V and 10 from J, leaving 10 bases between them. Combining the CDR3 with reference TRBV5-1 and TRBJ1-1 gives the whole variable domain KAGVTQTPRYLIKTRGQQVTLSCSPISGHRSVSWYQQTPGQGLQFLFEYFSETQRNKGNFPGRFSGRQFSNSRSEMNVSTLELGDSALYLCASSLAEGPAFFGQGTRLTVV.

A few counts support this clonotype. V is TRBV20-1 and J is TRBJ2-7, with 8 bases that match TRBD2. The ends lost 0 bases at V and 3 bases at J; junction bases unmatched: 4. Per the germline V gene, CDR1 is DFQATT and CDR2 is SNEGSKA (reference sequence). The CDR3 length is 14 residues. CDR3 loop: CSARDMRGDYEQYF. CDR3 nucleotides: TGCAGTGCTAGAGATATGCGGGGGGACTACGAGCAGTACTTC.

The chain joins TRBV5-1 to TRBJ2-3; D may be TRBD2 (7 bases). The CDR3 extends over 18 amino acids. CDR1 is SGHRS and CDR2 is YFSETQ in the germline V gene. With 4 bases removed from V and 1 base from J, the gap between germline ends came to 22 bases. Written as DNA, the CDR3 is TGCGCCAGCAGCCCAACCCCTCCGGGGGGCTCGGGCACAGATACGCAGTATTTT. Its protein product is CASSPTPPGGSGTDTQYF.

This clonotype was seen a handful of times. V is TRBV7-2 and J is TRBJ2-7; TRBD2 might be the D (5 bases). The germline gives CDR1 SGHTA, CDR2 FQGNSA. The CDR3 has 14 amino acids. The V gene lost 5 bases and the J gene lost 2 bases, with 13 bases spanning the gap. The CDR3 reads CASSRVALAYEQYF. In nucleotides, the CDR3 is TGTGCCAGCAGCCGAGTGGCACTAGCCTACGAGCAGTACTTC.

In this sample, this clonotype turned up many times. The chain combines TRBV7-6 with TRBJ2-7; no firm D call. The CDR3 is 14 amino acids. From germline, CDR1 is SGHVS and CDR2 FNYEAQ. V lost 1 base, J lost 4 bases, and 11 bases lay in between. In DNA form, the CDR3 reads TGTGCCAGCAGCTTAGGGAATGACGGATACGAGCAGTACTTC. Its translation: CASSLGNDGYEQYF.

The genes are TRBV29-1 and TRBJ2-7, with TRBD2 matching 8 bases. Germline-derived CDR1 and CDR2 are SQVTM and ANQGSEA. With V trimmed by 7 bases and J by 2 bases, 10 bases remained unmatched. This CDR3 is 14 amino acids long. CDR3: CSAVREGVPYEQYF. The CDR3 nucleotides are TGCAGCGCTGTCCGGGAGGGGGTACCCTACGAGCAGTACTTC.

This clonotype was picked up many times. V usage is TRBV7-9 and J usage is TRBJ2-5; 8 bases are a match to TRBD2. The CDR3 runs to 18 residues. Germline assignment: CDR1 SEHNR and CDR2 FQNEAQ (reference sequence). V shed 4 bases, J shed 1 base, and the junction held 14 bases outside the gene matches. CDR3 sequence: CASSSRARLAGIQETQYF. CDR3 DNA: TGTGCCAGCAGCTCCCGAGCGAGATTAGCGGGGATCCAAGAGACCCAGTACTTC.

This clonotype was counted a few times. The chain carries TRBV12-3 or TRBV12-4 and TRBJ2-2; 9 bases align to TRBD2. V was pared by 6 bases and J by 7 bases, with 18 bases of the junction left unmatched. The CDR3 sequence is 18 residues long. The CDR3 DNA follows: TGTGCCAGCAGCGCCCGAGCAGCGGGGGGCTCAATGGACGGGGAGCTGTTTTTT. Its translation is CASSARAAGGSMDGELFF.

This clonotype was seen repeatedly, ten times or more. Germline and junction disagree at one end, which may indicate a read error. The chain carries TRBV7-7 and TRBJ2-5; D is undetermined. This CDR3 is built from 13 residues. Germline V gives CDR1 SSHAT, CDR2 FNYEAQ (reference sequence). The CDR3 sequence: CASSSNYAETQYF. CDR3 bases: TGTGCTAGCAGCAGTAACTACGCGGAGACCCAGTACTTC.

The chain's CDR3 is CASSVAGGAADTQYF. The DNA of the CDR3 is TGTGCCAGCAGCGTAGCAGGGGGGGCCGCAGATACGCAGTATTTT. The chain uses TRBV5-8 and TRBJ2-3, with D perhaps given as TRBD1 or TRBD2 (7 bases each). The CDR3 runs to 15 residues. V lost 4 bases and J lost 4, with 16 bases in between. Per germline, CDR1 SGHTS and CDR2 YDEGEE.

The chain has TRBV19 and TRBJ1-2, with 8 bases identical to TRBD1. V lost 7 bases and J lost 5; bases outside the gene matches: 18. This CDR3 has 17 residues. The germline gives CDR1 LNHDA, CDR2 SQIVND (reference sequence). For the CDR3, the DNA is TGTGCCAGTACCAAAAGGGGCCATCAGGGGGCTTTTTATGGCTACACCTTC. It yields the protein CASTKRGHQGAFYGYTF.

CDR3 nucleotide sequence: TGCGCCAGCAGCTTGGGGGGGGCGTTGTACGAGCAGTACTTC. Translating gives CASSLGGALYEQYF. The V call is TRBV5-1, the J call TRBJ2-7; D tentatively fits TRBD1 or TRBD2 (6 bases each). Trimming left V 0 bases short and J 4 bases short, with 11 bases between. The germline gives CDR1 SGHRS, CDR2 YFSETQ. This CDR3 region has 14 residues.

This clonotype was counted ten times or more. The chain recombines TRBV5-1 with TRBJ2-3; D call uncertain. The CDR3 is 15 amino acids. The V and J ends lost 4 bases and 1 base respectively, with 13 bases between them. The germline V gene has CDR1 SGHRS and CDR2 YFSETQ. In DNA, the CDR3 is TGCGCCAGCAGCCAGGACGCGGATCGCACAGATACGCAGTATTTT. Residues: CASSQDADRTDTQYF.